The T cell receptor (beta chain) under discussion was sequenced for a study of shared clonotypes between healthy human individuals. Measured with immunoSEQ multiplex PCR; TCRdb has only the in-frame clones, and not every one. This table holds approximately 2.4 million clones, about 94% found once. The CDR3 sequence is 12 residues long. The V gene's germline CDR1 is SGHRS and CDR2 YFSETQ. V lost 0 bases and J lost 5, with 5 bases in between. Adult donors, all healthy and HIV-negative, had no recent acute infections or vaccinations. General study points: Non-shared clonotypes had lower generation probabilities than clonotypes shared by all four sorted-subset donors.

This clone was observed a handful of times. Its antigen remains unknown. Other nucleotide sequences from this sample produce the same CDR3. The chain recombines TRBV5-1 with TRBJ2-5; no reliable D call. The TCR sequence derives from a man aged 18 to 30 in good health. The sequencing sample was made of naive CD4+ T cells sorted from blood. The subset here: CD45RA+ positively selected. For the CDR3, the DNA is TGCGCCAGCAGCTTGGGAGAGGAGACCCAGTACTTC. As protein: CASSLGEETQYF.